This is a list of T cell receptor beta chains from one sample in a study of beta chain features in type 1 diabetes. Sequenced by immunoSEQ multiplex PCR; TCRdb stores in-frame clones only, minus some. This table holds 150,000 to 200,000 clones, 7% to 9.5% found once. The sequencing sample was made of central memory CD4+ T cells from blood. The origin of the receptors is a woman under 40 with type 1 diabetes. Each CDR3 is given with its conserved first and last residue. Fields, in order: D gene, J gene, clone size, V gene, CDR3 DNA, CDR3 protein. A D gene is named only where the DNA matches it firmly. Some rows mark clone size as missing; the rest say once, few, many or name a class of expanded clone.

>.|TRBJ2-3|.|TRBV27
TGTGCCACCAGCGCGACAAGAAGCACAGATACGCAGTATTTT
CATSATRSTDTQYF
>TRBD2|TRBJ2-7|few|TRBV5-1
TGCGCCAGCAGCTTGGGGTCTAGCGGAGGGGAGCAGTACTTC
CASSLGSSGGEQYF
>TRBD1|TRBJ1-5|few|TRBV7-8
TGTGCCAGCAGCCCGCAAACAGGGGCTGGGCAGCCCCAGCATTTT
CASSPQTGAGQPQHF
>TRBD1|TRBJ1-2|.|TRBV7-9
TGTGCCAGCACGACAGGGGCTTTAGATGGCTACACCTTC
CASTTGALDGYTF
>.|TRBJ2-1|few|TRBV11-2
TGTGCCAGCAGCTTAGACGGGTCGGGAGTACATGATGAGCAGTTCTTC
CASSLDGSGVHDEQFF
>TRBD2|TRBJ2-1|few|TRBV14
TGTGCCAGCAGCCGGCTAGCGGGAGCATTGAATGAGCAGTTCTTC
CASSRLAGALNEQFF
>TRBD1|TRBJ1-1|few|TRBV18
TGTGCCAGCTCATTTACTGGGGACAGCACTGAAGCTTTCTTT
CASSFTGDSTEAFF
>.|TRBJ2-7|.|TRBV7-3
TGTGCCAGCAGCTTAAAAGCAGGCTCCTACGAGCAGTACTTC
CASSLKAGSYEQYF
>TRBD2|TRBJ2-5|.|TRBV6-1
TGTGCCAGCAGTGAATTCCCCTTTGGGGGGGATGTTACGTACTTC
CASSEFPFGGDVTYF
>TRBD2|TRBJ2-1|.|TRBV6-1
TGTGCCAGCAGTGAATCACTAGCGGTTAATGAGCAGTTCTTC
CASSESLAVNEQFF
>TRBD1|TRBJ1-4|.|TRBV28
TGTGCCAGCACCCCAGGACAGGGGAGTGAAAAACTGTTTTTT
CASTPGQGSEKLFF
>.|TRBJ2-2|.|TRBV9
TGTGCCAGCAGCGCTGCGGGGTATACCGGGGAGCTGTTTTTT
CASSAAGYTGELFF
>TRBD1|TRBJ2-1|few|TRBV30
TGTGCCTGGAGAGCTTGGACAGGCCGGGAACTCTACAATGAGCAGTTCTTC
CAWRAWTGRELYNEQFF
>TRBD2|TRBJ2-7|.|TRBV5-4
TGTGCCAGCGGATCAGCGGGAAGGGCCTACGAGCAGTACTTC
CASGSAGRAYEQYF
>.|TRBJ1-2|few|TRBV5-1
TGCGCCAGCAGCTTGGAAGCCAACTATGGCTACACCTTC
CASSLEANYGYTF
>.|TRBJ1-1|few|TRBV27
TGTGCCAGCAGTCTCAGGGGTCGATACACTGAAGCTTTCTTT
CASSLRGRYTEAFF
>.|TRBJ2-6|few|TRBV18
TGTGCCAGCTCTCCTGAATACAGCGGCGGGGGGGCCAACGTCCTGACTTTC
CASSPEYSGGGANVLTF